These 5 T cell receptor beta chains originate from one sample sequenced in a study of low-dose radiotherapy and immunotherapy resistance in tumors. Primers targeting TRAV and TRBV primed first-strand cDNA, covering alpha and beta chains. Using a constant-region primer together with a V-primer adapter, TCRs were subjected to approximately 20 PCR cycles of amplification. TCRdb redid the calling of the reads with MiXCR, one entry per CDR3 protein. The profile covers 8,500 to 14,000 distinct CDR3 sequences, with 40% to 65% appearing a single time and about 8% taken by the ten largest. The receptors were sampled from a human donor with advanced metastatic prostate, ovarian, gallbladder or colorectal cancer (not recorded which). This table probably holds off-target reads from a library built for another chain.

With regard to this clonotype: One end of the junction varies from germline; a read error may be responsible. This rearrangement joins TRBV28 to TRBJ2-2; D might be TRBD1 or TRBD2, each matching 5 bases. The length of the CDR3 is 15 residues. The germline CDR1 and CDR2 sequences are MDHEN and SYDVKM. The CDR3 protein is CASSFTKPGAGELCF. Here the CDR3 DNA reads TGTGCCAGCAGTTTTACCAAACCCGGGGCTGGGGAGCTGTGTTTT.

This chain links TRBV18 with TRBJ2-7; no clear D gene. Germline lookup yields CDR1 KGHSH and CDR2 LQKENI. The CDR3 sequence is 14 residues long. With 5 bases removed from V and 2 bases from J, the gap between germline ends came to 13 bases. The CDR3 sequence: CASSSLSGAYEQYF. The DNA for the CDR3 is TGTGCCAGCTCATCCCTTTCAGGAGCCTACGAGCAGTACTTC.

The chain uses TRBV29-1 and TRBJ2-3, with D tentatively TRBD2 (7 bases). Trimming pared 7 bases from V and 3 bases from J, leaving 14 bases between. CDR1 and CDR2 (germline): SQVTM, ANQGSEA. The CDR3 consists of 13 residues. In nucleotides, the CDR3 is TGCAGCGCTATAGGGGGGGTTACAGATACGCAGTATTTT. Translation gives CSAIGGVTDTQYF.

The chain employs TRBV5-4 and TRBJ2-1; no reliable D call. V was trimmed by 0 bases and J by 8 bases, leaving 6 bases between them. In germline, CDR1 is SGHNT, CDR2 YYREEE (reference sequence). The CDR3 covers 12 residues. DNA for the CDR3: TGTGCCAGCAGCTTGGAAGTGGATGAGCAGTTCTTC. This codes for CASSLEVDEQFF.

This clonotype has just a few counts. The V gene is TRBV15, the J gene TRBJ1-2; D is perhaps TRBD1 (5 bases). The CDR3 runs 15 residues. Germline lookup yields CDR1 LNHNV and CDR2 YYDKDF (reference sequence). Trimming took 0 bases from V and 4 from J, leaving 12 bases between them. CDR3 region: CATSRERGVGYGYTF. Here the CDR3 DNA reads TGTGCCACCAGCAGAGAGAGAGGGGTTGGCTATGGCTACACCTTC.